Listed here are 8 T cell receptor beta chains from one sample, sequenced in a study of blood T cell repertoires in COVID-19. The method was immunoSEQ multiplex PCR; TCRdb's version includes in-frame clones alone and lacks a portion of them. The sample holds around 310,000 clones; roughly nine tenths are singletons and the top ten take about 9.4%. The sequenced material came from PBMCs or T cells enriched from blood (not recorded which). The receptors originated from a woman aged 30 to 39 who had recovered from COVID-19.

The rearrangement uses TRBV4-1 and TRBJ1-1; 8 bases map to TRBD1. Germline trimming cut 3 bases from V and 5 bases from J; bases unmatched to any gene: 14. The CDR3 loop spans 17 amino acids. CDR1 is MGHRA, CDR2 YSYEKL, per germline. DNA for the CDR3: TGCGCCAGCAGCCACAAGACACTAGGGCAGGGGGCAACTGAAGCTTTCTTT. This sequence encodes CASSHKTLGQGATEAFF.

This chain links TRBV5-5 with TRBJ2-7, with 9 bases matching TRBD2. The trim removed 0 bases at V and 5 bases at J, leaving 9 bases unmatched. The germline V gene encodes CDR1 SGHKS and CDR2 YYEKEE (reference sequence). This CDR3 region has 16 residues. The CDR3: CASSLAGLAGWNEQYF. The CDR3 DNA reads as TGTGCCAGCAGCTTGGCCGGGCTAGCGGGATGGAACGAGCAGTACTTC. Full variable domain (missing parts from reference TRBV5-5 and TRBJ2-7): DAGVTQSPTHLIKTRGQQVTLRCSPISGHKSVSWYQQVLGQGPQFIFQYYEKEERGRGNFPDRFSARQFPNYSSELNVNALLLGDSALYLCASSLAGLAGWNEQYFGPGTRLTVT.

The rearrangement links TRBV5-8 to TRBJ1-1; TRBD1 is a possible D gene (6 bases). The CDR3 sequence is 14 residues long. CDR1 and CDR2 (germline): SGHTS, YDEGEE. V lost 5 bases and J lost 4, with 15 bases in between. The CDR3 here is CASSPGHRVTEAFF. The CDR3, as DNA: TGTGCCAGCAGTCCCGGGCACAGGGTCACTGAAGCTTTCTTT. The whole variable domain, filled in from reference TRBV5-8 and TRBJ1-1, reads EAGVTQSPTHLIKTRGQQATLRCSPISGHTSVYWYQQALGLGLQFLLWYDEGEERNRGNFPPRFSGRQFPNYSSELNVNALELEDSALYLCASSPGHRVTEAFFGQGTRLTVV.

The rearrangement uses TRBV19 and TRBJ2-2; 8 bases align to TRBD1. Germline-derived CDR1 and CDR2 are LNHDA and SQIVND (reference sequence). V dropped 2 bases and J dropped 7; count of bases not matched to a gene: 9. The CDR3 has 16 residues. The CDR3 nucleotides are TGTGCCAGTAGTATAATAGGACAGGGTCGAGGCGGGGAGCTGTTTTTT. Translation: CASSIIGQGRGGELFF.

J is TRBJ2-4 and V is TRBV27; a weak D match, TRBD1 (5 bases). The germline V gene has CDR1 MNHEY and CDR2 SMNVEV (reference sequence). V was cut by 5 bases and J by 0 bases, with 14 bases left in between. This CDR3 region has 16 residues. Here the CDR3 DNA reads TGTGCCAGCAGTACTCGGACAAAGGGAGCCAAAAACATTCAGTACTTC. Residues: CASSTRTKGAKNIQYF.

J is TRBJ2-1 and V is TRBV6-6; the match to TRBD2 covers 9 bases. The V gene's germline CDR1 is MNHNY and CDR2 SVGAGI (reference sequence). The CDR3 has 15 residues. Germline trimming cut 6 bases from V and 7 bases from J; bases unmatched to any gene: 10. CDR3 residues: CASSKNSGSRNEQFF. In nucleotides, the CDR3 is TGTGCCAGCAGCAAGAATAGCGGGAGTAGGAATGAGCAGTTCTTC.

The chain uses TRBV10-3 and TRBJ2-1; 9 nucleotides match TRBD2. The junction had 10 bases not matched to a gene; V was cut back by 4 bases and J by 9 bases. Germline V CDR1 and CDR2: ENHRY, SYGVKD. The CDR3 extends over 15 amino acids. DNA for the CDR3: TGTGCCATCAGTGCTAGCGGGACGATTCAGGGTGAGCAGTTCTTC. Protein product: CAISASGTIQGEQFF.

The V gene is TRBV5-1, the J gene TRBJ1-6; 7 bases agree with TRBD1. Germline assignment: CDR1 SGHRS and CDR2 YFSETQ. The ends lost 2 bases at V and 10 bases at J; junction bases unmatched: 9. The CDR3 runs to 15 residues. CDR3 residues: CASSFRQGHESPLHF. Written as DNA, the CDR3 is TGCGCCAGCAGCTTCAGACAGGGACACGAATCACCCCTCCACTTT.